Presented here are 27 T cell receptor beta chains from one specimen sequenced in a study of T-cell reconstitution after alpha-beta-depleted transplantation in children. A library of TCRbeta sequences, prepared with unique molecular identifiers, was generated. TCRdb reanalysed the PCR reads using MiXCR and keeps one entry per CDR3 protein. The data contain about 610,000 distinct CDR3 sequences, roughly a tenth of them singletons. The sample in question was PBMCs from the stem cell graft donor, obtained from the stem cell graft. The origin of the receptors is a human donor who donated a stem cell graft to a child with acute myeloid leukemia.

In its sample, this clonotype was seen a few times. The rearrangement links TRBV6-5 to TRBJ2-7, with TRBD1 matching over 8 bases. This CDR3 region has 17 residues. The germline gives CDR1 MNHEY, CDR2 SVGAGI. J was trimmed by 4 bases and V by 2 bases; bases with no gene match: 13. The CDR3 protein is CASSYTVTGTGAYEQYF. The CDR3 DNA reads TGTGCCAGCAGTTACACAGTTACCGGGACAGGAGCTTACGAGCAGTACTTC.

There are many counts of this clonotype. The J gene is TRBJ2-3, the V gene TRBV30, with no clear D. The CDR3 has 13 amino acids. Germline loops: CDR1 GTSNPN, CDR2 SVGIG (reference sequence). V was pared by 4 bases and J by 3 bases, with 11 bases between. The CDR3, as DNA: TGTGCCTGGACCCAAGGAGCAACAGATACGCAGTATTTT. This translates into CAWTQGATDTQYF.

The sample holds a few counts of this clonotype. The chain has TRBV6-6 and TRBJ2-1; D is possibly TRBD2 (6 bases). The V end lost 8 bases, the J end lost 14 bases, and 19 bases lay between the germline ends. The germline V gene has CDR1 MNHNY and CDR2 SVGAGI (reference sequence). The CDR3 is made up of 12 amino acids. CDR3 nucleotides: TGTGCCAGCGGAATCGGGGAGGAGTGGGAGTTCTTC. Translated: CASGIGEEWEFF.

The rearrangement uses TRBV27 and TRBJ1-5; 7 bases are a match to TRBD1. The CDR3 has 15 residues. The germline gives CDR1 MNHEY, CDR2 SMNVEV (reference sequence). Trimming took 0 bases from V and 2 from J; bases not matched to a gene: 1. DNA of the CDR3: TGTGCCAGCAGTTTATCGACAGGGCGCAATCAGCCCCAGCATTTT. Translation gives CASSLSTGRNQPQHF.

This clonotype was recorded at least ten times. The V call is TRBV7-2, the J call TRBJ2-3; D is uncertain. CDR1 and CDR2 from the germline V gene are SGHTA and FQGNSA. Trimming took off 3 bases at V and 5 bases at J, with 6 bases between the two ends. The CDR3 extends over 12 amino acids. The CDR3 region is CASSFWRDTQYF. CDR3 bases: TGTGCCAGCAGCTTCTGGAGAGATACGCAGTATTTT.

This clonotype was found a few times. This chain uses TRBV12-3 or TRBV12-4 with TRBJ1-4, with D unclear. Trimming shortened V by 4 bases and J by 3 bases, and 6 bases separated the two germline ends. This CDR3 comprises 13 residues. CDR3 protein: CASSYRPNEKLFF. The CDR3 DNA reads TGTGCCAGCAGTTACCGACCTAATGAAAAACTGTTTTTT.

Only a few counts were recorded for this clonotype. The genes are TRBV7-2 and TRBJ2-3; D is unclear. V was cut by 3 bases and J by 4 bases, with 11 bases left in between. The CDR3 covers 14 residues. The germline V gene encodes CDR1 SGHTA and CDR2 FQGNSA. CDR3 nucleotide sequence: TGTGCCAGCAGCTTCCGTCGAGGTCCAGATACGCAGTATTTT. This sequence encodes CASSFRRGPDTQYF.

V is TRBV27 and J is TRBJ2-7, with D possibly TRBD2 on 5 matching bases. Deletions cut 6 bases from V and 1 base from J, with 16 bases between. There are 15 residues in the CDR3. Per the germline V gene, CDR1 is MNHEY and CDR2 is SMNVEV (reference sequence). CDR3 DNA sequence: TGTGCCAGCAGCCTAGCCGGAGAGGCGTCCTACGAGCAGTACTTC. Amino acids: CASSLAGEASYEQYF.

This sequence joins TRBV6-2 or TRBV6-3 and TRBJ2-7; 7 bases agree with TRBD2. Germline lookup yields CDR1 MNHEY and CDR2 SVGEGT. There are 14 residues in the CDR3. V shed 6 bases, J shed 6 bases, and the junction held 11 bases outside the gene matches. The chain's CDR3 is CASRKLASPSEQYF. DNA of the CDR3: TGTGCCAGCAGAAAACTAGCGAGCCCATCCGAGCAGTACTTC.

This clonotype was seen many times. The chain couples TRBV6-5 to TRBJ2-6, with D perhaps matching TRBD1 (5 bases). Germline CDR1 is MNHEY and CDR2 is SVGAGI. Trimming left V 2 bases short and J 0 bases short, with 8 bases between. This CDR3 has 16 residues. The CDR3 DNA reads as TGTGCCAGCAGTTACCGACAGCACTCTGGGGCCAACGTCCTGACTTTC. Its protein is CASSYRQHSGANVLTF.

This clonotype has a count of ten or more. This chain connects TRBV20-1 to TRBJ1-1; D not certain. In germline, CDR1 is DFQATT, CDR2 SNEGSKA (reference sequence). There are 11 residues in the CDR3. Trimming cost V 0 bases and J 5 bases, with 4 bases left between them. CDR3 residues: CSAREGTEAFF. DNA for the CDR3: TGCAGTGCTAGAGAAGGAACTGAAGCTTTCTTT.

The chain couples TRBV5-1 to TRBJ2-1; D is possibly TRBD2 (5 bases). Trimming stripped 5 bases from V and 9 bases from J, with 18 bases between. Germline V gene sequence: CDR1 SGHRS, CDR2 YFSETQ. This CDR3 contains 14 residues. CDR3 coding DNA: TGCGCCAGCAGGAACACTAGATTTTGGAGTGAGCAGTTCTTC. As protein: CASRNTRFWSEQFF.

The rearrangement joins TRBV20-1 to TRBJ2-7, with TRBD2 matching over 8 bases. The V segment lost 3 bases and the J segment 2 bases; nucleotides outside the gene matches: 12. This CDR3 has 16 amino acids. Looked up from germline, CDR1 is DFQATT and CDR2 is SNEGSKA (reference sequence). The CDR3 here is CSARSATSAFTYEQYF. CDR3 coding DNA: TGCAGTGCTAGGTCGGCGACTAGCGCCTTTACCTACGAGCAGTACTTC.

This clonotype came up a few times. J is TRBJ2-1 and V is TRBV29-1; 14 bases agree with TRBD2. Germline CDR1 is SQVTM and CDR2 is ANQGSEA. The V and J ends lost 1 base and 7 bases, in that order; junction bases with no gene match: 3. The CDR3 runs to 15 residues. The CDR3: CSVEGTSGRRNEQFF. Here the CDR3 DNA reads TGCAGCGTTGAAGGGACTAGCGGGAGGAGGAATGAGCAGTTCTTC.

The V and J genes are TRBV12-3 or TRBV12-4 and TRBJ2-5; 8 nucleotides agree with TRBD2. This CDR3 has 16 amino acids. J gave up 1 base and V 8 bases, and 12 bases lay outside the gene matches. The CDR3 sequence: CASRRGRTSGQETQYF. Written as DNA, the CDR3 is TGTGCCAGCCGCCGAGGAAGAACTAGCGGCCAAGAGACCCAGTACTTC.

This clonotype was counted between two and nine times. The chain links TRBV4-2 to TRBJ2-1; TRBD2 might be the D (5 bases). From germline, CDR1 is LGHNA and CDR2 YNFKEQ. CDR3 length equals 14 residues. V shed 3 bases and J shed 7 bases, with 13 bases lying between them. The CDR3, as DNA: TGTGCCAGCAGCCATTTTTTGGGGAGAAATGAGCAGTTCTTC. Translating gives CASSHFLGRNEQFF.

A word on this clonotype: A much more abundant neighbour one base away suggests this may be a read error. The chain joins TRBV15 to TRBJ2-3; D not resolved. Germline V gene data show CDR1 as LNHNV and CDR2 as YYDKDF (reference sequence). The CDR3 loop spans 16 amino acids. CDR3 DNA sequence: TGTGCCACCAGCAGAGATAGTATATGGGTGGCAGATGCGCAGTATTTT. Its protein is CATSRDSIWVADAQYF. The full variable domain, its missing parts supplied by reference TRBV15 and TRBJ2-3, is DAMVIQNPRYQVTQFGKPVTLSCSQTLNHNVMYWYQQKSSQAPKLLFHYYDKDFNNEADTPDNFQSRRPNTSFCFLDIRSPGLGDTAMYLCATSRDSIWVADAQYFGPGTRLTVL.

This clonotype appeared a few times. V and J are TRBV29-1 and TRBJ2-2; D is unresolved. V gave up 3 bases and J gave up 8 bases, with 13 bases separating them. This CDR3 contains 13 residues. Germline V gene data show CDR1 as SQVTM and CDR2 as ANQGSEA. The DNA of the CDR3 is TGCAGCGTTGAGGGCCCTCTGGGAGGGGAGCTGTTTTTT. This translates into CSVEGPLGGELFF.

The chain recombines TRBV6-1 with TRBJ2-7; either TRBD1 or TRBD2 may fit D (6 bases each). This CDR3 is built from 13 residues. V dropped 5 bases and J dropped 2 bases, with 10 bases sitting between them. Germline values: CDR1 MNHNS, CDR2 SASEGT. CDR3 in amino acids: CASSKGGPYEQYF. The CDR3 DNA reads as TGTGCCAGCAGTAAGGGGGGCCCCTACGAGCAGTACTTC.

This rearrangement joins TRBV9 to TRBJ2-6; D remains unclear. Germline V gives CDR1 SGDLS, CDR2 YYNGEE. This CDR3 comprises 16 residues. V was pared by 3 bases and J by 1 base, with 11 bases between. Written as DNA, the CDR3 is TGTGCCAGCAGCGACCCCCTGCAATCTGGGGCCAACGTCCTGACTTTC. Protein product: CASSDPLQSGANVLTF.

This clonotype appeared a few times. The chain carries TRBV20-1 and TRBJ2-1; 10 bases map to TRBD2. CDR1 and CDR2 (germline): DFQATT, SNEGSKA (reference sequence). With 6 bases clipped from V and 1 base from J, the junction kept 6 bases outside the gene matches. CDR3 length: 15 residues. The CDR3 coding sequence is TGCAGTGCGGCTAGCGGGAGCGTTTCCTACAATGAGCAGTTCTTC. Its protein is CSAASGSVSYNEQFF.

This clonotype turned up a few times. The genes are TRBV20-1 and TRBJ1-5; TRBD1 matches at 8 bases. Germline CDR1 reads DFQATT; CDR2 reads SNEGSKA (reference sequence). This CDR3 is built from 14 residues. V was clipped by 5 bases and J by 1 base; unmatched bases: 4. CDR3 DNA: TGCAGTGCTTTCCGGACAGGGAGCAATCAGCCCCAGCATTTT. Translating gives CSAFRTGSNQPQHF.

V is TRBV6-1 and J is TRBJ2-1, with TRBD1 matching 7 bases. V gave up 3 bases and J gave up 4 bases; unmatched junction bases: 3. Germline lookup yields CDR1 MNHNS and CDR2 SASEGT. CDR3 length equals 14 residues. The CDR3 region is CASSDGTVYNEQFF. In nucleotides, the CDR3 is TGTGCCAGCAGTGATGGGACAGTTTACAATGAGCAGTTCTTC.

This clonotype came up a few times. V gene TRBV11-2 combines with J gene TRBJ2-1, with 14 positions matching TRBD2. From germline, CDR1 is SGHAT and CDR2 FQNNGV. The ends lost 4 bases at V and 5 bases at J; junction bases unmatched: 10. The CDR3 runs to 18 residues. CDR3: CASSSAGLAGGLNNEQFF. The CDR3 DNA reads TGTGCCAGCAGCTCCGCTGGACTAGCGGGAGGACTCAACAATGAGCAGTTCTTC.

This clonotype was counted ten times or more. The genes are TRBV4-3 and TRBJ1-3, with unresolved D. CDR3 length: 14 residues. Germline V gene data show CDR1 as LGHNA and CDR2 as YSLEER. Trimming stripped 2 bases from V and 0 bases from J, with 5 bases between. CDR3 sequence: CASSQSSSGNTIYF. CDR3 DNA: TGCGCCAGCAGCCAATCATCCTCTGGAAACACCATATATTTT.

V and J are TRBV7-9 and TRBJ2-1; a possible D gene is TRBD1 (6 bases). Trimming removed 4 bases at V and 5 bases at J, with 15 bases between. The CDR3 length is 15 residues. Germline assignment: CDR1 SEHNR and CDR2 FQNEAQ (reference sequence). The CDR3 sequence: CASSSWTARDNEQFF. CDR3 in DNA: TGTGCCAGCAGCTCCTGGACAGCGAGAGACAATGAGCAGTTCTTC.

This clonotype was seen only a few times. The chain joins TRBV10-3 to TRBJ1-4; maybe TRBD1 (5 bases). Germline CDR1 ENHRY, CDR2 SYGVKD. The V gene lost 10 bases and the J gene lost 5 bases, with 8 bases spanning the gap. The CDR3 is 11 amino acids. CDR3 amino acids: CATGNNEKLFF. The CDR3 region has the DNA TGTGCCACAGGGAACAATGAAAAACTGTTTTTT.